Each of the 32 T cell receptor beta chains below was sequenced from the same sample in a study of blood T cell repertoires in COVID-19. TCRdb keeps only in-frame clones here, not all; method: immunoSEQ multiplex PCR. The table lists about 100,000 clones, roughly 84% of them singletons. The sequenced sample consisted of peripheral blood. These receptors all stem from a human donor in a cohort sampled during active COVID-19.

The chain couples TRBV3-1 (or the pseudogene TRBV3-2) to TRBJ1-2; 9 positions agree with TRBD1. V was pared by 1 base and J by 7 bases, with 1 base of the junction left unmatched. The CDR3 extends over 13 amino acids. CDR1 and CDR2 (germline): LGHDT, YNNKEL (reference sequence). The CDR3 DNA reads as TGTGCCAGCAGCCAAGGGGACAGGGTTGGCTACACCTTC. The encoded protein is CASSQGDRVGYTF.

The gene calls are TRBV24-1 and TRBJ2-3, with D possibly TRBD1 on 6 matching bases. The germline V and J ends were trimmed by 1 base and 1 base, with 8 bases remaining between them. The CDR3 runs 15 residues. Germline V CDR1 and CDR2: KGHDR, SFDVKD. The CDR3 DNA reads as TGTGCCACCAGTGATTTAGGGGGTGGCACAGATACGCAGTATTTT. This translates into CATSDLGGGTDTQYF.

The chain uses TRBV10-3 and TRBJ2-3, with a tentative D call TRBD2 (7 bases). CDR3 length: 17 amino acids. V dropped 6 bases and J dropped 3 bases, with 22 bases sitting between them. From germline, CDR1 is ENHRY and CDR2 SYGVKD. The CDR3 nucleotides read TGTGCCATCAGCGAGAGGGGGGGGTCCGAAGGGACAGATACGCAGTATTTT. Its translation: CAISERGGSEGTDTQYF.

This clone was recorded once. This sequence joins TRBV25-1 and TRBJ1-2; 7 bases match TRBD1. Losses at the gene ends were 6 bases for V and 7 bases for J; bases not matched to a gene: 14. CDR3 size: 15 residues. Germline V lookup: CDR1 MGHDK, CDR2 SYGVNS. CDR3 loop: CASRGEGGKGLGYTF. In DNA form, the CDR3 reads TGTGCCAGCAGGGGGGAAGGGGGCAAGGGCCTTGGCTACACCTTC.

This clone appeared once. This sequence joins TRBV29-1 and TRBJ2-5, with a weak D call TRBD1 (8 bases). The CDR3 is made up of 15 amino acids. Germline CDR1 and CDR2: SQVTM and ANQGSEA. Trimming took off 7 bases at V and 2 bases at J, with 20 bases between the two ends. The CDR3 sequence is CSGTQGGRGQETQYF. As DNA, the CDR3 is TGCAGCGGTACACAGGGGGGGAGGGGGCAAGAGACCCAGTACTTC. The full variable domain, its missing parts supplied by reference TRBV29-1 and TRBJ2-5, is SAVISQKPSRDICQRGTSLTIQCQVDSQVTMMFWYRQQPGQSLTLIATANQGSEATYESGFVIDKFPISRPNLTFSTLTVSNMSPEDSSIYLCSGTQGGRGQETQYFGPGTRLLVL.

To note about this clone: Additional DNA sequences in this sample encode the identical CDR3. V and J are TRBV7-9 and TRBJ2-2; TRBD2 agrees at 9 bases. CDR3 size: 14 residues. CDR1 is SEHNR, CDR2 FQNEAQ, per germline (reference sequence). J lost 6 bases, V lost 1 base, and 0 bases had no gene match. The CDR3 spells CASSLGLAAGELFF. The CDR3 region has the DNA TGTGCCAGCAGCTTAGGACTAGCGGCCGGGGAGCTGTTTTTT.

This clone has just a few counts. The chain joins TRBV5-4 to TRBJ2-7, with 7 bases that match TRBD2. After removal of 4 bases from V and 1 base from J, the junction contained 8 bases not matched to a gene. The CDR3 loop spans 15 amino acids. CDR1 is SGHNT, CDR2 YYREEE, per germline (reference sequence). CDR3 amino acids: CASSHRAGPSYEQYF. CDR3 nucleotide sequence: TGTGCCAGCAGCCATAGAGCGGGACCATCCTACGAGCAGTACTTC.

V is TRBV7-9 and J is TRBJ1-1; D is uncertain. Germline V gives CDR1 SEHNR, CDR2 FQNEAQ (reference sequence). V was shortened by 3 bases and J by 0 bases, with 17 bases between the two germline ends. The CDR3 runs to 17 residues. The DNA of the CDR3 is TGTGCCAGCAGCTTTGTTTCGGCCTTGGGCGTGAACACTGAAGCTTTCTTT. This codes for CASSFVSALGVNTEAFF.

The chain uses TRBV15 and TRBJ1-5, with TRBD1 matching 9 bases. V dropped 5 bases and J dropped 6; count of bases not matched to a gene: 8. Per the germline V gene, CDR1 is LNHNV and CDR2 is YYDKDF (reference sequence). This CDR3 is 15 amino acids long. CDR3 in DNA: TGTGCCACCAGCCCAGGACAGGGGTTCGGTCAGCCCCAGCATTTT. This gives the protein CATSPGQGFGQPQHF.

The chain combines TRBV28 with TRBJ2-5; TRBD2 matches 9 bases. CDR1 and CDR2 from the germline V gene are MDHEN and SYDVKM. V shed 3 bases and J 2 bases; nucleotides not matched to a gene: 1. CDR3 length: 14 residues. The CDR3 sequence: CASSFSGGQETQYF. The DNA for the CDR3 is TGTGCCAGCAGTTTTAGCGGGGGACAAGAGACCCAGTACTTC. Variable domain in full (rest from reference TRBV28 and TRBJ2-5): DVKVTQSSRYLVKRTGEKVFLECVQDMDHENMFWYRQDPGLGLRLIYFSYDVKMKEKGDIPEGYSVSREKKERFSLILESASTNQTSMYLCASSFSGGQETQYFGPGTRLLVL.

The chain is built from TRBV7-3 and TRBJ2-1; 8 bases match TRBD1. The V segment lost 3 bases and the J segment 6 bases; nucleotides outside the gene matches: 10. The CDR3 extends over 16 amino acids. Looked up from germline, CDR1 is SGHTA and CDR2 is FQGTGA. The CDR3 loop reads CASSLRTGSGFNEQFF. The CDR3 DNA reads as TGTGCCAGCAGCTTGAGGACAGGGTCGGGTTTCAATGAGCAGTTCTTC.

This clone was seen only a few times. The gene calls are TRBV11-3 and TRBJ2-5, with D unclear. This CDR3 region has 12 residues. Germline V gene sequence: CDR1 SGHNT, CDR2 YENEEA. Deletions cut 3 bases from V and 1 base from J, with 3 bases between. CDR3 region: CASSFLQETQYF. CDR3 DNA sequence: TGTGCCAGCAGCTTCCTCCAAGAGACCCAGTACTTC.

This clone came up once. The J gene is TRBJ2-7, the V gene TRBV7-9, with D perhaps TRBD2 (7 bases). Germline V gives CDR1 SEHNR, CDR2 FQNEAQ (reference sequence). CDR3 size: 15 residues. V lost 5 bases, J lost 0 bases, and 14 bases lay in between. The CDR3 DNA reads TGTGCCAGCAGCCCCCTGGCGGGGGCCTCCTACGAGCAGTACTTC. Translation gives CASSPLAGASYEQYF.

The chain has TRBV11-2 and TRBJ2-7; 8 bases map to TRBD1. The CDR3 runs 15 residues. Per the germline V gene, CDR1 is SGHAT and CDR2 is FQNNGV. The V and J ends lost 1 base and 7 bases, in that order; junction bases with no gene match: 9. This CDR3 reads CASSLGAGGAKEQYF. The CDR3 coding sequence is TGTGCCAGCAGCTTAGGTGCAGGGGGCGCGAAAGAGCAGTACTTC.

This clone has only one observation. V gene TRBV18 combines with J gene TRBJ2-5; D not resolved. This CDR3 spans 14 amino acids. Trimming stripped 2 bases from V and 10 bases from J, with 17 bases between. Germline CDR1 is KGHSH and CDR2 is LQKENI. In DNA form, the CDR3 reads TGTGCCAGCTCACCAACAGCACCTCCGGATGTCCAGTACTTC. This codes for CASSPTAPPDVQYF.

This clone has only one observation. This chain links TRBV6-5 with TRBJ1-2; the D gene is possibly TRBD1 (6 bases). Germline V lookup: CDR1 MNHEY, CDR2 SVGAGI. The V end was cut by 2 bases, the J end by 8 bases, with 21 bases between. CDR3 length equals 16 residues. As DNA, the CDR3 is TGTGCCAGCAGTTACAGACAGGCTCCGGGCTTCGAGGGCTACACCTTC. This sequence encodes CASSYRQAPGFEGYTF.

On this clone itself: A much larger clone sits a single nucleotide away, making a read error possible. The chain combines TRBV9 with TRBJ2-2; 11 bases line up with TRBD2. Germline CDR1 reads SGDLS; CDR2 reads YYNGEE. The CDR3 runs 16 residues. The CDR3 DNA follows: TGTGCCCGCAGCCCTCGGGGTAGCGGGGGGGCCGGGGAGCTGTTTTTT. It is translated as CARSPRGSGGAGELFF.

The chain joins TRBV2 to TRBJ2-4; weak D call: TRBD2 (6 bases). CDR1 is SNHLY, CDR2 FYNNEI, per germline. With 4 bases removed from V and 9 bases from J, the gap between germline ends came to 19 bases. The CDR3 covers 15 residues. The CDR3 DNA sequence: TGTGCCAGCAGTGGGGAGTCCTCGTTCGGGAGCATTCAGTACTTC. Translation: CASSGESSFGSIQYF.

This chain connects TRBV11-2 to TRBJ2-2; TRBD1 agrees at 7 bases. Germline lookup yields CDR1 SGHAT and CDR2 FQNNGV. CDR3 length equals 13 residues. The V and J ends lost 3 bases and 7 bases, in that order; junction bases with no gene match: 2. CDR3 in DNA: TGTGCCAGCAGCTTTACAGGGGTCGGGGAGCTGTTTTTT. It translates to CASSFTGVGELFF. Complete variable domain (other parts from reference TRBV11-2 and TRBJ2-2): EAGVAQSPRYKIIEKRQSVAFWCNPISGHATLYWYQQILGQGPKLLIQFQNNGVVDDSQLPKDRFSAERLKGVDSTLKIQPAKLEDSAVYLCASSFTGVGELFFGEGSRLTVL.

The chain uses TRBV5-1 and TRBJ2-5; 11 nucleotides agree with TRBD1. The CDR3 covers 15 residues. Looked up from germline, CDR1 is SGHRS and CDR2 is YFSETQ. Unmatched junction bases numbered 6, after V lost 4 bases and J lost 4 bases. This CDR3 reads CASSGGQGGAETQYF. The CDR3 DNA is TGCGCCAGCAGCGGGGGACAGGGGGGAGCAGAGACCCAGTACTTC.

V and J are TRBV27 and TRBJ1-6, with TRBD1 identical over 7 bases. Trimming removed 6 bases from V and 9 bases from J; junction bases left unmatched: 8. The CDR3 runs to 14 residues. Germline V gene data show CDR1 as MNHEY and CDR2 as SMNVEV (reference sequence). CDR3 sequence (DNA): TGTGCCAGCAGACCGACAGGGATCGGTTCACCCCTCCACTTT. This gives the protein CASRPTGIGSPLHF.

The chain joins TRBV3-1 (or the pseudogene TRBV3-2) to TRBJ2-5, with D perhaps matching TRBD1 (6 bases). Germline V gene data show CDR1 as LGHDT and CDR2 as YNNKEL (reference sequence). Deletions cut 6 bases from V and 7 bases from J, with 21 bases between. The CDR3 totals 15 residues. DNA for the CDR3: TGTGCCAGCAGAACCAACCAGGGGTCCCAGGGGACCCAGTACTTC. This codes for CASRTNQGSQGTQYF.

V gene TRBV7-2 combines with J gene TRBJ2-1; 8 nucleotides align to TRBD2. Per germline, CDR1 SGHTA and CDR2 FQGNSA. Trimming took 1 base from V and 8 from J; bases not matched to a gene: 16. The CDR3 spans 18 residues. CDR3 nucleotide sequence: TGTGCCAGCAGCTTAGGATCCCTAGCGGGTGCTTTGGGGGATGAGCAGTTCTTC. Translated: CASSLGSLAGALGDEQFF.

The gene calls are TRBV28 and TRBJ2-7; TRBD1 agrees at 7 bases. Unmatched junction bases numbered 10, after V lost 5 bases and J lost 6 bases. This CDR3 has 14 residues. Germline V lookup: CDR1 MDHEN, CDR2 SYDVKM. CDR3 sequence: CASSPHRQGSEQYF. In DNA, the CDR3 is TGTGCCAGCAGTCCTCACCGACAGGGTAGCGAGCAGTACTTC.

The chain joins TRBV18 to TRBJ2-5; weak D call: TRBD1 (5 bases). The germline V gene encodes CDR1 KGHSH and CDR2 LQKENI. The CDR3 spans 16 residues. V dropped 2 bases and J dropped 0 bases, with 13 bases sitting between them. The CDR3 region has the DNA TGTGCCAGCTCACCAAGAACAGGTGCGGACCAAGAGACCCAGTACTTC. Translated, it gives CASSPRTGADQETQYF.

This clone has ten or more counts. V and J are TRBV24-1 and TRBJ1-5, with a tentative D call TRBD1 (5 bases). CDR3 length equals 15 residues. V was shortened by 2 bases and J by 8 bases, with 15 bases between the two germline ends. Per the germline V gene, CDR1 is KGHDR and CDR2 is SFDVKD. CDR3 nucleotide sequence: TGTGCCACCAGTGATTCTGGCAGGGAGGTTGAGCCCCAGCATTTT. Protein: CATSDSGREVEPQHF.

The chain recombines TRBV5-8 with TRBJ1-3; D is possibly TRBD1 (6 bases). CDR3 length: 14 residues. V shed 4 bases and J shed 4 bases, with 12 bases lying between them. From germline, CDR1 is SGHTS and CDR2 YDEGEE. The CDR3 DNA is TGTGCCAGCAGCGCTAGGGGGTACGGAAACACCATATATTTT. Amino acid sequence: CASSARGYGNTIYF. Full variable domain (outside the CDR3, taken from reference TRBV5-8 and TRBJ1-3): EAGVTQSPTHLIKTRGQQATLRCSPISGHTSVYWYQQALGLGLQFLLWYDEGEERNRGNFPPRFSGRQFPNYSSELNVNALELEDSALYLCASSARGYGNTIYFGEGSWLTVV.

The rearrangement uses TRBV5-1 and TRBJ2-1; no reliable D call. Deletions cut 3 bases from V and 8 bases from J, with 12 bases between. CDR1 is SGHRS, CDR2 YFSETQ, per germline. There are 13 residues in the CDR3. CDR3 DNA sequence: TGCGCCAGCAGCTCCCTCCCCGGAGATGAGCAGTTCTTC. Translating gives CASSSLPGDEQFF.

The V and J genes are TRBV7-9 and TRBJ2-5; 8 bases align to TRBD2. The CDR3 has 16 amino acids. Germline values: CDR1 SEHNR, CDR2 FQNEAQ (reference sequence). Losses at the gene ends were 1 base for V and 5 bases for J; bases not matched to a gene: 9. CDR3 sequence (DNA): TGTGCCAGCAGCTTAGGGATCGCGGGAGGCGTGGAGACCCAGTACTTC. Amino acid sequence: CASSLGIAGGVETQYF.

A single count supports this clone. This sequence joins TRBV7-9 and TRBJ1-1; TRBD1 matches at 8 bases. This CDR3 comprises 14 residues. Trimming cost V 3 bases and J 4 bases; bases outside gene matches: 4. Per germline, CDR1 SEHNR and CDR2 FQNEAQ (reference sequence). CDR3 region: CASSFQGAGTEAFF. The CDR3 DNA reads TGTGCCAGCAGCTTCCAGGGGGCAGGCACTGAAGCTTTCTTT.

The chain employs TRBV24-1 and TRBJ2-3, with 13 bases matching TRBD2. Trimming took 5 bases from V and 5 from J; bases not matched to a gene: 6. CDR1 is KGHDR, CDR2 SFDVKD, per germline. The CDR3 consists of 16 residues. CDR3 protein: CATSAPLAGGKDTQYF. The CDR3, as DNA: TGTGCCACCAGTGCCCCACTAGCGGGAGGGAAAGATACGCAGTATTTT.

The genes are TRBV18 and TRBJ1-1; D may be TRBD1 (6 bases). Looked up from germline, CDR1 is KGHSH and CDR2 is LQKENI. Deletions cut 0 bases from V and 5 bases from J, with 16 bases between. The CDR3 sequence is 16 residues long. The CDR3 nucleotides are TGTGCCAGCTCACCACCGGGGTCGGACAGAGGAACTGAAGCTTTCTTT. Amino acids: CASSPPGSDRGTEAFF.